This TCR beta chain stems from a study of technical replicates of blood from a handful of donors. The ends were cut back, 2 bases at V and 6 bases at J, with 12 bases in the middle. The CDR3 extends over 13 amino acids. From germline, CDR1 is SGHRS and CDR2 YFSETQ. The method was immunoSEQ multiplex PCR; TCRdb's version includes in-frame clones alone and lacks a portion of them. This sample has tens of thousands of clones, with just under 95% found just once. The sequence was collected from a human donor in good health. The V gene is TRBV5-1, the J gene TRBJ2-7, with a weak D call TRBD1 (5 bases). The sequenced material came from T cells isolated from PBMCs. The CDR3 spells CASSFQSGSEQYF. In DNA form, the CDR3 reads TGCGCCAGCAGCTTTCAATCAGGGTCCGAGCAGTACTTC.